This T cell receptor (beta chain) came from a study of cytomegalovirus exposure and HLA in healthy donors. This clone was recorded a few times. Its antigen remains unknown. Findings of the study overall: Using the classifier, cytomegalovirus status was reportedly diagnosed with high specificity and sensitivity. Among TCR sequences, most were rare, though some public TCRs appeared in many donors.

V was pared by 0 bases and J by 4 bases, with 10 bases between. Germline-derived CDR1 and CDR2 are SGHRS and YFSETQ. CDR3 length: 14 residues. The table came from immunoSEQ multiplex PCR; TCRdb's copy has only in-frame clones and leaves some out. Of some 240,000 clones in the sample, around four fifths are singletons; the top ten hold 5.5% to 7%. Source material: PBMCs. The receptor was derived from a woman under 30 in good health and CMV-seronegative. The chain is built from TRBV5-1 and TRBJ1-2; the D gene is possibly TRBD1 (6 bases). The CDR3 protein is CASSLGDTPYGYTF. CDR3 coding DNA: TGCGCCAGCAGCTTGGGGGACACCCCCTATGGCTACACCTTC. Supplemented by reference TRBV5-1 and TRBJ1-2, the full variable domain reads KAGVTQTPRYLIKTRGQQVTLSCSPISGHRSVSWYQQTPGQGLQFLFEYFSETQRNKGNFPGRFSGRQFSNSRSEMNVSTLELGDSALYLCASSLGDTPYGYTFGSGTRLTVV.